The rows below give T cell receptor beta chains drawn from one sample of a study of post-analysis software for immune sequencing data. TCRdb reanalysed the PCR reads using MiXCR and keeps one entry per CDR3 protein. This sample has roughly 800,000 distinct CDR3 sequences; under 60% occur once, and the top ten carry 4% to 5%. Sequenced input: blood. These receptors were obtained from a girl aged 10 to 17 with multiple sclerosis. Both conserved end residues are part of each CDR3. The D gene is left open where the match is weak. Some rows have no size entry. The others give once, few or many, or a class for an expanded clone.

abundance	d_gene	v_gene	j_gene	CDR3nt	CDR3aa
NA	TRBD1	TRBV7-2	TRBJ2-7	TGTGCCAGCAGCCCCAGGGGGCGCGACGAGCAGTACTTC	CASSPRGRDEQYF
NA	NA	TRBV9	TRBJ1-6	TGTGCCAGCAGTGGAGGTGGTAGTCCGCCCCTCCACTTT	CASSGGGSPPLHF
few	TRBD2	TRBV7-9	TRBJ2-3	TGTGCCAGCCGTTCAGGTGGGGGAGGACTAGCGGTCGACGAAGATACGCAGTATTTT	CASRSGGGGLAVDEDTQYF
few	NA	TRBV6-9	TRBJ1-1	TGTGCCAGCAGGGGGGTGAACACTGAAGCTTTCTTT	CASRGVNTEAFF
NA	NA	TRBV6-2/TRBV6-3	TRBJ1-5	TGTGCCAGCAGTCCCAATCCCCGAACAGGGATTAGTTGGAATCAGCCCCAGCATTTT	CASSPNPRTGISWNQPQHF
few	TRBD2	TRBV20-1	TRBJ2-5	TGCAGTGCTAGCCGCACGGGAGGGCCGGAGACCCAGTACTTC	CSASRTGGPETQYF
few	NA	TRBV7-3	TRBJ2-1	TGTGCCAGCAGCCCATCACAGAGATACAATGAGCAGTTCTTC	CASSPSQRYNEQFF
once	NA	TRBV11-3	TRBJ2-1	TGTGCCAGCAGCGTAGAAGTTGACCCAAGAAGCTCCTACAATGAGCAGTTCTTC	CASSVEVDPRSSYNEQFF
NA	NA	TRBV29-1	TRBJ2-7	TGCAGCGTTGAAGACGCCTTGGGGGCCGAGCAGTACTTC	CSVEDALGAEQYF
few	NA	TRBV20-1	TRBJ2-7	TGCAGTGTTTGGGGGGACTCCTACGAGCAGTACTTC	CSVWGDSYEQYF
NA	NA	TRBV12-3/TRBV12-4	TRBJ2-7	TGTGCCAGCAGTTTAGCGGGCGCTAGCACCGAGCAGTACTTC	CASSLAGASTEQYF
few	TRBD2	TRBV7-3	TRBJ2-3	TGTGCCAGCAGCTTAAGCGGGAGGGCAACAGATACGCAGTATTTT	CASSLSGRATDTQYF
NA	NA	TRBV20-1	TRBJ1-2	TGCAGTGCTAGAGGACCGACCCGGGGGTACGGCTACACCTTC	CSARGPTRGYGYTF
few	NA	TRBV7-9	TRBJ1-1	TGTGCCAGCAGCTTAGTACAGGGCCGAGCTTTCTTT	CASSLVQGRAFF
NA	NA	TRBV7-2	TRBJ1-4	TGTGCCAGCAGTACTCAGCGGCAGGCCCAAAATGAAAAACTGTTTTTT	CASSTQRQAQNEKLFF
NA	NA	TRBV9	TRBJ1-2	TGTGCCAGCAGACGCTTCGGGGGGAAAACGGACGGCTACACCTTC	CASRRFGGKTDGYTF
NA	NA	TRBV28	TRBJ2-3	TGTGCCAGCAGCGCCGTGGACAGTACTAGCACAGATACGCAGTATTTT	CASSAVDSTSTDTQYF
NA	NA	TRBV10-3	TRBJ2-7	TGTGCCATCAGTGAGGGGCCTAGCGCAAGCTCCTACGAGCAGTACTTC	CAISEGPSASSYEQYF
NA	NA	TRBV20-1	TRBJ2-1	TGCAGTGCTAGCGGCCCGTTCGAACGACTCTACAATGAGCAGTTCTTC	CSASGPFERLYNEQFF
few	NA	TRBV7-3	TRBJ2-1	TGTGCCAGCAGCTTGAGGCGCAGGGAACAGGGTGAGCAGTTCTTC	CASSLRRREQGEQFF
NA	NA	TRBV18	TRBJ2-3	TGTGCCAGCTCACCGGGCTACAGGGACACAGATACGCAGTATTTT	CASSPGYRDTDTQYF
few	TRBD2	TRBV6-2/TRBV6-3	TRBJ2-7	TGTGCCAGCAGGTACTCACGGGAGGGCGACGAGCAGTACTTC	CASRYSREGDEQYF
NA	NA	TRBV6-6	TRBJ2-7	TGTGCCAGCAGTTACGGGGTTAGCGGCCCCTACGAGCAGTACTTC	CASSYGVSGPYEQYF
NA	NA	TRBV25-1	TRBJ2-5	TGTGCCAGCGTCGGGAGCGGAGGGTACCAAGAGACCCAGTACTTC	CASVGSGGYQETQYF
NA	NA	TRBV6-5	TRBJ2-3	TGTGCCAGCAGTTATTACTTGGGGGGGGCCACAGATACGCAGTATTTT	CASSYYLGGATDTQYF
NA	NA	TRBV29-1	TRBJ1-1	TGCAGCGCCGACCTTAAGAGGAACACTGAAGCTTTCTTT	CSADLKRNTEAFF
few	NA	TRBV28	TRBJ2-3	NA	CASSFLAVGTDTQYF
many	NA	TRBV12-3/TRBV12-4	TRBJ2-7	TGTGCCAGCAGTCTTAAGGGGTCCTACGAGCAGTACTTC	CASSLKGSYEQYF
few	TRBD1	TRBV28	TRBJ1-2	TGTGCCAGCAGAACCGGGACAGGAAACTATGGCTACACCTTC	CASRTGTGNYGYTF